This T cell receptor (beta chain) is from a study of cytomegalovirus exposure and HLA in healthy donors. General observations from the study: Specificity for CMV antigens was confirmed in vitro for three of the CMV-associated chains. Cytomegalovirus association was assigned to approximately 160 TCR beta chains.

The CDR3 length is 15 residues. V lost 4 bases, J lost 10 bases, and 12 bases stayed unmatched. Germline values: CDR1 SNHLY, CDR2 FYNNEI. Regarding this clone: As yet, its antigen is unknown.

TCRdb's copy holds only in-frame clones and misses some; the assay was immunoSEQ multiplex PCR. The data hold 150,000 or so clones, with more than 70% observed a single time. The genes are TRBV2 and TRBJ2-1, with 8 positions matching TRBD2. The TCR comes from a human donor in good health. Specimen: PBMCs. The CDR3 sequence is CASSVSGGPWSEQFF. In DNA form, the CDR3 reads TGTGCCAGCAGTGTAAGCGGGGGTCCCTGGAGCGAGCAGTTCTTC.